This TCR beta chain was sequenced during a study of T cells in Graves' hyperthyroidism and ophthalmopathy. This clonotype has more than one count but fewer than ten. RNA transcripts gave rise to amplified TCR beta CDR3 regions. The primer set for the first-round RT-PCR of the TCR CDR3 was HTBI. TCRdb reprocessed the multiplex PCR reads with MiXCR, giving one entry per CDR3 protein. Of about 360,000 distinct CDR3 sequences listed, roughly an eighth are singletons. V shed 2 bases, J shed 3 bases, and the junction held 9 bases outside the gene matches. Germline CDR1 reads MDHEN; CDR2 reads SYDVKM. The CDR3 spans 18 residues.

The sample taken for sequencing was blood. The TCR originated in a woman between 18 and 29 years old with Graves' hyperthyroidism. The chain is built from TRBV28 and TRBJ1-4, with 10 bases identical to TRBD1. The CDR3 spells CASSLSPRGQGSNEKLFF. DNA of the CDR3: TGTGCCAGCAGTTTAAGTCCGCGGGGACAGGGGTCTAATGAAAAACTGTTTTTT.